This entry features one TCR beta chain sequence. Its antigen is not known. TCRdb called the 5' RACE reads again in MiXCR, with one record for every CDR3 protein. Among more than 400,000 distinct CDR3 sequences listed, roughly 15% were seen once. This sample is part of a study of identical twins. General study points: Models underestimated TCR alpha sharing (out-of-frame) in monozygotic twins. Cross-sectional statistical analysis was relied on for the conclusions, without the same donors being followed.

The germline CDR1 and CDR2 sequences are SGHDN and FVKESK. CDR3 length equals 13 residues. V dropped 4 bases and J dropped 6 bases, with 9 bases sitting between them. This sample also belongs to another study, concerning yellow fever vaccine responses in identical twins. That work adds: After vaccination, twins' T cell response reportedly seemed partly convergent, partly personalized.

The chain combines TRBV14 with TRBJ2-2, with D unclear. The sequencing sample was made of CD4+ T cells sorted from blood. This clonotype was obtained from a woman aged 18-30 years in good health. CDR3 nucleotides: TGTGCCAGCAGCCCCCGAATATCCGGGGAGCTGTTTTTT. Translation gives CASSPRISGELFF.